These T cell receptor beta chains were read from a single sample in a study of Tregs in tolerant kidney transplant recipients. Profiling relied on immunoSEQ multiplex PCR, and the TCRdb table lists in-frame clones only, not all of them. The sample lists about 81,000 clones, over 75% seen once, with around 1.6% in the top ten. The sequencing here drew on CD4+ T cells from blood (PBMCs), taken 24 months after the transplant. Receptors were obtained from a human patient who received a combined kidney and bone marrow transplant. Some T cells may be provided by the graft donor. CDR3s include the opening cysteine and the closing phenylalanine or tryptophan. A D gene is named only where the DNA matches it firmly. Some rows have no size entry. The others give once, few or many, or a class for an expanded clone.

TRBJ1-2 | NA | TRBV9 | NA | TGTGCCAGCAGCGTAGGACAGATAAACTATGGCTACACCTTC | CASSVGQINYGYTF
TRBJ2-7 | NA | TRBV28 | TRBD1 | TGTGCCAGCAGCGGGGGGACAGGGACCCTCTACGAGCAGTACTTC | CASSGGTGTLYEQYF
TRBJ2-7 | NA | TRBV7-7 | TRBD1 | TGTGCCAGCAGCCCCGGGACAGGGGGCGTGCAGTACTTC | CASSPGTGGVQYF
TRBJ2-3 | NA | TRBV4-1 | TRBD2 | TGCGCCAGCAGCCAAGATTCGGGGGGTTTGGTCGCAGATACGCAGTATTTT | CASSQDSGGLVADTQYF
TRBJ1-2 | NA | TRBV18 | NA | TGTGCCAGCTCACCAGGCAGGGATCGGAGCTACACCTTC | CASSPGRDRSYTF
TRBJ2-6 | NA | TRBV2 | NA | TGTGCCAGCAGTGAGGGCAGGGGAGGGTCTGGGGCCAACGTCCTGACTTTC | CASSEGRGGSGANVLTF
TRBJ2-1 | once | TRBV5-4 | TRBD2 | TGTGCCAGCAGCTTCCTAGCGGGATGGGGCAATGAGCAGTTCTTC | CASSFLAGWGNEQFF
TRBJ2-3 | NA | TRBV7-9 | NA | TGTGCCAGCATCCGACAGGTGGGGGCCGGAGATACGCAGTATTTT | CASIRQVGAGDTQYF
TRBJ1-2 | NA | TRBV30 | TRBD1 | TGTGCCTGGGGGGACAGGCCCATCTATGGCTACACCTTC | CAWGDRPIYGYTF
TRBJ2-7 | NA | TRBV4-1 | TRBD1 | TGCGCCAGCAGCCCCAGACAGGGGCCACTCTACGAGCAGTACTTC | CASSPRQGPLYEQYF
TRBJ1-6 | NA | TRBV4-3 | NA | TGCGCCAGCAGCCAAGATGGGGCCGGCGCACCCCTCCACTTT | CASSQDGAGAPLHF
TRBJ1-4 | NA | TRBV7-8 | NA | TGTGCCAGCAGCTTAGCCCTTATCGCCGCGGGAGAAAAACTGTTTTTT | CASSLALIAAGEKLFF
TRBJ2-1 | NA | TRBV4-2 | NA | TGTGCCAGCAGCCAAGAGCCTCTGGGTCGGGCCTACAATGAGCAGTTCTTC | CASSQEPLGRAYNEQFF
TRBJ1-1 | once | TRBV28 | TRBD1 | TGTGCCAGCAGTTTAATTGGGCAGGGGGCGGTTTTTTTGGACACTGAAGCTTTCTTT | CASSLIGQGAVFLDTEAFF
TRBJ1-1 | NA | TRBV12-5 | TRBD1 | TGTGCTAGTGGTTACAACCCGGGACAGGGTACTGAAGCTTTCTTT | CASGYNPGQGTEAFF
TRBJ2-3 | once | TRBV5-5 | TRBD1 | TGTGCCAGCAGCTTGGGTTGGGACAGGGTGGCGGATACGCAGTATTTT | CASSLGWDRVADTQYF
TRBJ2-5 | NA | TRBV20-1 | NA | TGCAGCGCTAGGGGCTACGAGACCCAGTACTTC | CSARGYETQYF
TRBJ2-5 | NA | TRBV5-4 | NA | TGTGCCAGCAGCTTCGGTGGGGCTAACGAAGAGACCCAGTACTTC | CASSFGGANEETQYF
TRBJ2-3 | NA | TRBV27 | TRBD2 | TGTGCCAGCAGTTTATGGGGCGGGGGGATCACAGATACGCAGTATTTT | CASSLWGGGITDTQYF
TRBJ2-1 | NA | TRBV4-1 | TRBD1 | TGCGCCAGCAGCCAACCCCTCTTTGTCAGGGGGCGATACAATGAGCAGTTCTTC | CASSQPLFVRGRYNEQFF
TRBJ2-7 | NA | TRBV4-3 | TRBD2 | TGCGCCAGCAGCCAGACTAGCGGGAGTTTTTACGAGCAGTACTTC | CASSQTSGSFYEQYF
TRBJ1-2 | NA | TRBV25-1 | NA | TGTGCCAGCAGTGAATATACAGGTTATGGCTACACCTTC | CASSEYTGYGYTF
TRBJ2-1 | NA | TRBV18 | TRBD2 | TGTGCCAGCTCACCACCACCTAGCGGGAGTAGGGTCTACAATGAGCAGTTCTTC | CASSPPPSGSRVYNEQFF
TRBJ1-5 | once | TRBV19 | NA | TGTGCCAGTAGTACGCTACACGGGGGATTCAATCAGCCCCAGCATTTT | CASSTLHGGFNQPQHF
TRBJ1-5 | NA | TRBV6-1 | NA | TGTGCCAGCAGTGTCGGATCAGGGCCTATCAATCAGCCCCAGCATTTT | CASSVGSGPINQPQHF
TRBJ2-7 | NA | TRBV28 | NA | TGTGCCAGCAGTTCCCCTAGCTCCTACGAGCAGTACTTC | CASSSPSSYEQYF
TRBJ1-5 | NA | TRBV5-1 | NA | TGCGCCAGCAGCTTGGGGGGCAGGCAGCCCCAGCATTTT | CASSLGGRQPQHF
TRBJ2-1 | NA | TRBV9 | TRBD2 | TGTGCCAGCAGCGTACAAATCGGGACTAGCTCCTACAATGAGCAGTTCTTC | CASSVQIGTSSYNEQFF
TRBJ1-2 | NA | TRBV28 | TRBD1 | TGTGCCAGCAGTTGGTGGGGACAGCAATATGGCTACACCTTC | CASSWWGQQYGYTF
TRBJ1-1 | NA | TRBV7-8 | TRBD1 | TGTGCCAGCAGCTTAGAGGGGGCGATGTTAAACACTGAAGCTTTCTTT | CASSLEGAMLNTEAFF
TRBJ2-3 | NA | TRBV2 | TRBD2 | TGTGCCAGCACCGTCAGCGGGGGGGCCACAGATACGCAGTATTTT | CASTVSGGATDTQYF
TRBJ1-5 | few | TRBV5-4 | TRBD1 | TGTGCCAGCAGCTTGGACAGGGGTACGCAGCCCCAGCATTTT | CASSLDRGTQPQHF
TRBJ1-5 | NA | TRBV16 | NA | TGTGCCAGCACTTTCGGGAGGGGCCAGCCCCAGCATTTT | CASTFGRGQPQHF
TRBJ2-3 | NA | TRBV7-9 | NA | TGTGCCAGCAGCCAACCACGACTAGTCACAGATACGCAGTATTTT | CASSQPRLVTDTQYF
TRBJ2-1 | few | TRBV5-4 | TRBD1 | TGTGCCAGCAGCATGTCCAAGGACAGGGACAATGAGCAGTTCTTC | CASSMSKDRDNEQFF
TRBJ1-5 | NA | TRBV4-1 | TRBD1 | TGCGCCAGCAGCCAACAAATCGGACAGGTCTTTGGCAATCAGCCCCAGCATTTT | CASSQQIGQVFGNQPQHF
TRBJ2-3 | NA | TRBV28 | NA | TGTGCCAGCAGTTTGGGTCCGGCAGGGAGCACAGATACGCAGTATTTT | CASSLGPAGSTDTQYF
TRBJ2-5 | NA | TRBV7-2 | TRBD2 | TGTGCCAGCAGCCCTCGGCAAGCGGGAGAAGAGACCCAGTACTTC | CASSPRQAGEETQYF
TRBJ2-2 | NA | TRBV7-8 | NA | TGTGTCACTAGCAAGGAAAATACCGGGGAGCTGTTTTTT | CVTSKENTGELFF
TRBJ2-7 | few | TRBV7-2 | TRBD1 | TGTGCCAGCAGCCGGGGACAGAGCAACTACGAGCAGTACTTC | CASSRGQSNYEQYF
TRBJ2-1 | NA | TRBV15 | TRBD2 | TGTGCCACCAGCAGACTCCCGGGACTAGGCAAAAATGAGCAGTTCTTC | CATSRLPGLGKNEQFF
TRBJ2-7 | NA | TRBV25-1 | TRBD1 | TGTGCCAGCAGGGACAGGGTGACCTACGAGCAGTACTTC | CASRDRVTYEQYF
TRBJ1-2 | once | TRBV4-1 | TRBD1 | TGCGCCAGCAGCCAGGGTAGACAGGGCGACCTTTATGGCTACACCTTC | CASSQGRQGDLYGYTF
TRBJ1-2 | NA | TRBV7-2 | TRBD1 | TGTGCCAGCAGCGGGGACAGGGCCTATGGCTACACCTTC | CASSGDRAYGYTF
TRBJ1-5 | NA | TRBV5-6 | NA | TGTGCCAGCAGCCGTACGTGGGGCTGGCTCAATCAGCCCCAGCATTTT | CASSRTWGWLNQPQHF
TRBJ2-1 | few | TRBV30 | TRBD1 | TGTGCCCGCTCCCTTGAGGGGGCCGCGTACAATGAGCAGTTCTTC | CARSLEGAAYNEQFF
TRBJ2-5 | NA | TRBV2 | TRBD2 | TGTGCCAGCAGTGGGGGACCACTAGCGGGACACTTC | CASSGGPLAGHF
TRBJ2-5 | NA | TRBV7-6 | TRBD1 | TGTGCCAGCAGCTTGGCGGGACAGGGGGCAGGTGAGACCCAGTACTTC | CASSLAGQGAGETQYF
TRBJ1-2 | NA | TRBV27 | NA | TGTGCCACCAATGGGGGGGGCAGCGGCTACACCTTC | CATNGGGSGYTF
TRBJ2-5 | NA | TRBV6-5 | NA | TGTGCCAGCAGTTACTCGACCAGGCCAGAGACCCAGTACTTC | CASSYSTRPETQYF
TRBJ2-3 | NA | TRBV5-1 | NA | TGCGCCAGCAGCTTGGTTGGCACAGATAGCACAGATACGCAGTATTTT | CASSLVGTDSTDTQYF